This TCR beta chain derives from a study of blood T cell repertoires in COVID-19. Study summary: PBMCs, B-cell-depleted T cells, or T cells provided the cDNA or gDNA that made up the material.

Points on this clone: Other DNA variants within this sample encode the same CDR3.

Assay: immunoSEQ multiplex PCR; the TCRdb copy retains only in-frame clones and omits some. The table has approximately 260,000 clones, 82% seen once; the top ten hold 12%. The specimen was peripheral blood. The sequence was obtained from a woman aged 60-70 years with active or convalescent COVID-19.

CDR3 protein: CASSIRGTDTQYF. DNA for the CDR3: TGTGCCAGTAGTATAAGGGGTACAGATACGCAGTATTTT. This chain links TRBV19 with TRBJ2-3; possible D gene TRBD1, 5 bases. The length of the CDR3 is 13 residues. Germline CDR1 is LNHDA and CDR2 is SQIVND (reference sequence). The V end was cut by 2 bases, the J end by 3 bases, with 6 bases between.